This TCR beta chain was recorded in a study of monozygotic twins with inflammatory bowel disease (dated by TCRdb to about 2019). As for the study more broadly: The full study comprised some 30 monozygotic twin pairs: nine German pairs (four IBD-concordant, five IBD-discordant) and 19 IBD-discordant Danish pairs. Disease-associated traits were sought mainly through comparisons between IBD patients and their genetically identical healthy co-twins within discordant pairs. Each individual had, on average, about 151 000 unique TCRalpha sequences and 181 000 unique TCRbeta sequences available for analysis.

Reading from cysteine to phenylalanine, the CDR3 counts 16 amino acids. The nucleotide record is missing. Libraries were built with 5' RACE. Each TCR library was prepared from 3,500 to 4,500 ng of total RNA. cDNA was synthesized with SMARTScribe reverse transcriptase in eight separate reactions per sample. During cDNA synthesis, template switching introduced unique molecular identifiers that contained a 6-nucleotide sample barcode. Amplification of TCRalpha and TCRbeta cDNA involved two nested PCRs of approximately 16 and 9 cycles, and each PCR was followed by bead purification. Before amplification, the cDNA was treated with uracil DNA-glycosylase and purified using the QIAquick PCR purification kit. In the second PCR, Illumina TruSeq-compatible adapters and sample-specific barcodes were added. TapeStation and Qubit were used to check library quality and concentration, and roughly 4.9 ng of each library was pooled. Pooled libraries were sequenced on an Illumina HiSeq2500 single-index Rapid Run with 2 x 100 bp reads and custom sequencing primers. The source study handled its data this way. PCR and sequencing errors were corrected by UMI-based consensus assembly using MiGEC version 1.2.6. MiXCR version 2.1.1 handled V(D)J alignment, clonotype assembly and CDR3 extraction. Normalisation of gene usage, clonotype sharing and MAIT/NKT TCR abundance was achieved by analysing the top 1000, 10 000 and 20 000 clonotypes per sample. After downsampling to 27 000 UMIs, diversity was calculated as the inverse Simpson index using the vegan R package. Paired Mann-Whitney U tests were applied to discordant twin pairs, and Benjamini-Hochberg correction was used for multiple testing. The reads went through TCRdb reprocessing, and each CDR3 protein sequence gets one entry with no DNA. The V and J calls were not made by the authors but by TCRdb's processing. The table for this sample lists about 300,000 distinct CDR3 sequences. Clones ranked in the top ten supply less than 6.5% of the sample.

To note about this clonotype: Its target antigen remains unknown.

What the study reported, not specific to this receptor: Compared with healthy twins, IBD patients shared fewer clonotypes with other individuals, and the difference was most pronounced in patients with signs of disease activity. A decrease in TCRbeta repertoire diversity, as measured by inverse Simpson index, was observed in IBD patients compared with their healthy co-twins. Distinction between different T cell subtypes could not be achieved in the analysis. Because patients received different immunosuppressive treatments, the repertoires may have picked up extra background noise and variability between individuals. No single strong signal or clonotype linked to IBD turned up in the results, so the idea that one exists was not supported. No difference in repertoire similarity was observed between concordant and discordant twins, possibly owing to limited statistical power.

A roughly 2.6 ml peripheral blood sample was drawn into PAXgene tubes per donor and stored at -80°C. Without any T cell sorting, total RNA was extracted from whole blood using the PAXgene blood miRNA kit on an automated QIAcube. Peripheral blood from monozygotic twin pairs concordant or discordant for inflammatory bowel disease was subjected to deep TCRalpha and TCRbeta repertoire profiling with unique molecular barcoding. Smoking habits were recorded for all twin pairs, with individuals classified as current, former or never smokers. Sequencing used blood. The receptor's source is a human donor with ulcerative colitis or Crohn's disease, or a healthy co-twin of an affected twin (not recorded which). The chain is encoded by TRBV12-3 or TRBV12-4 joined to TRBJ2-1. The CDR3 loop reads CASSLTAQIVVNEQFF.